Listed here is a single T cell receptor beta chain. The data belong to a study of blood T cell repertoires in COVID-19. V shed 5 bases and J 3 bases; nucleotides not matched to a gene: 12. The germline V gene has CDR1 SEHNR and CDR2 FQNEAQ (reference sequence). The length of the CDR3 is 18 residues. This table comes from immunoSEQ multiplex PCR, and its TCRdb copy is limited to in-frame clones, with some not included. The sample carries around 47,000 clones, 85% to 90% recorded once. The chain carries TRBV7-9 and TRBJ2-3, with 12 nucleotides matching TRBD2. Sequenced: peripheral blood. The receptor comes from a man over 45 with active COVID-19. The CDR3 coding sequence is TGTGCCAGCAGCCAAGGGGCTAGCGGGGGGGCCGGGACAGATACGCAGTATTTT. Translating it yields CASSQGASGGAGTDTQYF.